This entry is about one T cell receptor (beta chain). Its specificity is not known. The data stem from a study of T-cell reconstitution after alpha-beta-depleted transplantation in children. Regarding the study as a whole: From newly produced T cells came most of the T-cell counts and diversity one year after transplant. About two months after transplant, alpha-beta T cells reportedly came from several hundred expanded graft clones.

Library preparation (for TCRbeta) was performed with unique molecular identifiers. TCRdb called the PCR reads again in MiXCR, with one record for every CDR3 protein. This sample has about 460,000 distinct CDR3 sequences, with 10% to 12% found just once. This receptor was identified in a female patient aged 2-15 years who had a stem cell transplant for aplastic anemia, so the T cells may come from the graft donor. This specimen consisted of PBMCs, mostly from graft donor cells, obtained 180 days after TCRalphabeta/CD19-depleted stem cell transplant.

CDR3 amino acids: CSANVAGLREQFF. The CDR3 DNA follows: TGCAGTGCTAACGTGGCAGGGTTGAGAGAGCAGTTCTTC. The chain carries TRBV20-1 and TRBJ2-1; possibly TRBD1 for D (5 bases). Germline V gene data show CDR1 as DFQATT and CDR2 as SNEGSKA (reference sequence). The CDR3 contains 13 residues. The V and J ends lost 4 bases and 10 bases respectively, with 17 bases between them.